The 32 T cell receptor beta chains below all came from one sample that was sequenced in a study of shared T cell receptors in the human thymus. Only in-frame clones appear in the TCRdb table, and some are missing; sequencing was by immunoSEQ multiplex PCR. The sample includes hundreds of thousands of clones, 70% to 90% of them seen just once. These data are also associated with another study on human thymus T cells.

Sequenced: thymocytes. Receptor source: a boy under two years old with a congenital heart defect.

V and J are TRBV4-1 and TRBJ1-5; 7 nucleotides agree with TRBD1. Trimming took 2 bases from V and 5 from J; bases not matched to a gene: 3. The CDR3 is made up of 14 amino acids. CDR1 and CDR2 from the germline V gene are MGHRA and YSYEKL. In DNA, the CDR3 is TGCGCCAGCAGCCAAACAGGGGACCATCAGCCCCAGCATTTT. Encoded protein: CASSQTGDHQPQHF.

The rearrangement joins TRBV11-2 to TRBJ2-5; TRBD2 aligns across 7 bases. This CDR3 is 18 amino acids long. CDR1 is SGHAT and CDR2 is FQNNGV in the germline V gene. V lost 0 bases to trimming and J lost 6 bases; unmatched junction nucleotides: 16. The DNA of the CDR3 is TGTGCCAGCAGCTTAGATATCCACCCGGGGGGACTGGGAAAGACCCAGTACTTC. Amino acid sequence: CASSLDIHPGGLGKTQYF.

V usage is TRBV4-2 and J usage is TRBJ2-7; TRBD2 matches at 10 bases. The CDR3 extends over 18 amino acids. V was pared by 1 base and J by 7 bases, with 16 bases of the junction left unmatched. Germline V gene data show CDR1 as LGHNA and CDR2 as YNFKEQ. CDR3 in amino acids: CASSQVPKREGGLGEQYF. Written as DNA, the CDR3 is TGTGCCAGCAGCCAAGTGCCCAAGCGGGAGGGCGGTCTGGGAGAGCAGTACTTC.

As regards this clone: Relative to the germline gene, one junction end is altered; a read error may explain this. The chain uses TRBV30 and TRBJ1-6, with D tentatively TRBD1 (5 bases). The CDR3 runs to 16 residues. Germline V lookup: CDR1 GTSNPN, CDR2 SVGIG (reference sequence). The CDR3 DNA reads TGTGCTTGGAGTGTTGGCGCGGCAGGGTATAATTCACCCCTCCACTTT. This codes for CAWSVGAAGYNSPLHF.

The CDR3: CASSPLAGHYGYTF. CDR3 nucleotide sequence: TGTGCCAGCAGCCCTCTGGCAGGGCACTATGGCTACACCTTC. The chain employs TRBV5-4 and TRBJ1-2; TRBD1 is a possible D gene (5 bases). The CDR3 has 14 residues. V lost 4 bases to trimming and J lost 3 bases, with 13 bases between them. Germline CDR1 SGHNT, CDR2 YYREEE (reference sequence).

The chain links TRBV5-1 to TRBJ2-3; D may be TRBD1 (5 bases). This CDR3 is 15 amino acids long. Trimming pared 4 bases from V and 0 bases from J, leaving 12 bases between. Germline lookup yields CDR1 SGHRS and CDR2 YFSETQ. In DNA, the CDR3 is TGCGCCAGCAGCCTAGACAGTACTAGCACAGATACGCAGTATTTT. Protein sequence: CASSLDSTSTDTQYF.

The V call is TRBV19, the J call TRBJ2-1; 9 nucleotides agree with TRBD1. Germline V lookup: CDR1 LNHDA, CDR2 SQIVND (reference sequence). This CDR3 is 15 amino acids long. V trimming: 5 bases; J trimming: 5 bases; junction bases outside the gene matches: 7. The DNA for the CDR3 is TGTGCCAGTAGTCATCCGGGACAGGGTGACAATGAGCAGTTCTTC. This codes for CASSHPGQGDNEQFF.

The V and J genes are TRBV29-1 and TRBJ2-1; TRBD1 might be the D (7 bases). V dropped 7 bases and J dropped 0 bases, with 19 bases sitting between them. The CDR3 has 16 residues. Germline CDR1 SQVTM, CDR2 ANQGSEA. The CDR3 protein is CSGDPSGGSSYNEQFF. CDR3 DNA sequence: TGCAGCGGTGACCCCTCAGGGGGGAGCTCCTACAATGAGCAGTTCTTC.

V gene TRBV30 combines with J gene TRBJ1-3, with 7 bases matching TRBD1. Germline V lookup: CDR1 GTSNPN, CDR2 SVGIG (reference sequence). The CDR3 contains 15 residues. V dropped 1 base and J dropped 6; count of bases not matched to a gene: 9. The DNA of the CDR3 is TGTGCCTGGAGTGCGACAGGGCCCGGATTAAACACCATATATTTT. Residues: CAWSATGPGLNTIYF.

The chain is built from TRBV14 and TRBJ1-1; 9 nucleotides align to TRBD1. The CDR3 loop spans 19 amino acids. In germline, CDR1 is SGHDN, CDR2 FVKESK. With 3 bases clipped from V and 0 bases from J, the junction kept 14 bases outside the gene matches. The DNA for the CDR3 is TGTGCCAGCAGCCACAGAGAACCCGGGACAGGGCGCATGAACACTGAAGCTTTCTTT. Its protein is CASSHREPGTGRMNTEAFF.

The J gene is TRBJ1-5, the V gene TRBV29-1; 11 bases line up with TRBD1. The trim removed 6 bases at V and 6 bases at J, leaving 7 bases unmatched. The CDR3 sequence is 14 residues long. From germline, CDR1 is SQVTM and CDR2 ANQGSEA. The CDR3 protein is CSVPGQGVGQPQHF. Here the CDR3 DNA reads TGCAGCGTACCGGGACAGGGGGTGGGTCAGCCCCAGCATTTT.

This clone was observed a single time. The chain employs TRBV29-1 and TRBJ1-1, with D possibly matching TRBD1 (5 bases). The germline CDR1 and CDR2 sequences are SQVTM and ANQGSEA. V was cut by 4 bases and J by 3 bases, with 15 bases left in between. The CDR3 length is 14 residues. CDR3 protein: CSVVFEGGDTEAFF. CDR3 nucleotide sequence: TGCAGCGTTGTCTTCGAGGGAGGGGACACTGAAGCTTTCTTT.

The chain is built from TRBV4-3 and TRBJ1-2; a possible D gene is TRBD1 (5 bases). Trimming removed 1 base from V and 6 bases from J, with 15 bases in between. The CDR3 consists of 15 residues. Germline lookup yields CDR1 LGHNA and CDR2 YSLEER. The CDR3 sequence is CASSQARGRDNGYTF. In nucleotides, the CDR3 is TGCGCCAGCAGCCAAGCTCGAGGCAGGGATAATGGCTACACCTTC.

The chain links TRBV5-5 to TRBJ2-2; the match to TRBD1 covers 11 bases. The J segment lost 6 bases and the V segment lost 1 base, leaving 5 bases of the junction unmatched. Germline V gives CDR1 SGHKS, CDR2 YYEKEE (reference sequence). The CDR3 totals 16 residues. The CDR3 protein is CASSLWRTGGSGELFF. For the CDR3, the DNA is TGTGCCAGCAGCTTGTGGCGGACAGGGGGCTCCGGGGAGCTGTTTTTT.

This clone was seen once. The chain joins TRBV28 to TRBJ1-1; the D is unclear. CDR1 and CDR2 (germline): MDHEN, SYDVKM. Trimming shortened V by 4 bases and J by 6 bases, and 21 bases separated the two germline ends. This CDR3 is 16 amino acids long. CDR3: CASSSYSIRGGSEAFF. The DNA of the CDR3 is TGTGCCAGCAGTTCTTATTCAATCCGGGGAGGCTCTGAAGCTTTCTTT.

CDR3 coding DNA: TGTGCCAGTAGACCAAAAGGGGGCACTGAAGCTTTCTTT. As protein: CASRPKGGTEAFF. This rearrangement joins TRBV19 to TRBJ1-1; perhaps TRBD1 as D (6 bases). Germline V CDR1 and CDR2: LNHDA, SQIVND (reference sequence). V lost 6 bases to trimming and J lost 4 bases, with 12 bases between them. The CDR3 runs 13 residues.

The chain recombines TRBV7-8 with TRBJ1-1; D may be TRBD1 (6 bases). V dropped 0 bases and J dropped 4 bases, with 12 bases sitting between them. The CDR3 runs to 15 residues. CDR1 and CDR2 (germline): SGHVS, FQNEAQ. The chain's CDR3 is CASSLARGRATEAFF. The CDR3 nucleotides are TGTGCCAGCAGCTTAGCGAGGGGGAGGGCCACTGAAGCTTTCTTT. The full variable domain, its missing parts supplied by reference TRBV7-8 and TRBJ1-1, is GAGVSQSPRYKVAKRGQDVALRCDPISGHVSLFWYQQALGQGPEFLTYFQNEAQLDKSGLPSDRFFAERPEGSVSTLKIQRTQQEDSAVYLCASSLARGRATEAFFGQGTRLTVV.

This sequence joins TRBV27 and TRBJ2-1; maybe TRBD1 (5 bases). CDR1 is MNHEY, CDR2 SMNVEV, per germline (reference sequence). Deletions cut 6 bases from V and 0 bases from J, with 15 bases between. The CDR3 consists of 16 residues. This CDR3 reads CASSPALRGSYNEQFF. In DNA, the CDR3 is TGTGCCAGCAGCCCCGCCCTAAGGGGCTCCTACAATGAGCAGTTCTTC.

The J gene is TRBJ2-1, the V gene TRBV5-1; TRBD2 aligns across 9 bases. V dropped 0 bases and J dropped 7; count of bases not matched to a gene: 11. The CDR3 has 17 amino acids. CDR1 is SGHRS and CDR2 is YFSETQ in the germline V gene. The CDR3 DNA is TGCGCCAGCAGCTTGGGAAAGAGCGGGGGGACCAAAAATGAGCAGTTCTTC. Translated, it gives CASSLGKSGGTKNEQFF.

This clone was recorded only once. CDR3 sequence reads: CASSFERLAGRDDGELFF. CDR3 DNA sequence: TGTGCCAGCAGTTTTGAGCGCCTAGCGGGGCGTGATGACGGGGAGCTGTTTTTT. V is TRBV28 and J is TRBJ2-2, with 9 bases identical to TRBD2. This CDR3 region has 18 residues. V lost 3 bases to trimming and J lost 7 bases; unmatched junction nucleotides: 15. CDR1 is MDHEN and CDR2 is SYDVKM in the germline V gene.

The V and J genes are TRBV29-1 and TRBJ2-3; 15 nucleotides agree with TRBD2. The CDR3 is 23 residues long. With 0 bases clipped from V and 6 bases from J, the junction kept 25 bases outside the gene matches. The germline V gene encodes CDR1 SQVTM and CDR2 ANQGSEA. CDR3 sequence: CSVEDASDVGTSGGTHLLDTQYF. DNA for the CDR3: TGCAGCGTTGAAGATGCTTCCGACGTTGGGACTAGCGGGGGGACCCATCTGCTGGATACGCAGTATTTT.

This clone came up once. The chain joins TRBV7-2 to TRBJ1-1; 8 bases agree with TRBD1. Germline assignment: CDR1 SGHTA and CDR2 FQGNSA. Trimming at V came to 5 bases and at J to 5 bases, leaving 10 bases not matched to a gene. CDR3 size: 15 residues. The CDR3 spells CASSHQTGVGTEAFF. CDR3 nucleotides: TGTGCCAGCAGCCACCAGACAGGGGTTGGGACTGAAGCTTTCTTT.

This clone has only one observation. This chain links TRBV28 with TRBJ2-2; D possibly corresponds to TRBD2 (6 bases). CDR3 length equals 15 residues. The V gene lost 4 bases and the J gene lost 7 bases, with 16 bases spanning the gap. The germline CDR1 and CDR2 sequences are MDHEN and SYDVKM. The CDR3 DNA sequence: TGTGCCAGCAGTTCCCCGTCTAGCGCGGTCGGGGAGCTGTTTTTT. It is translated as CASSSPSSAVGELFF.

This chain joins TRBV4-1 and TRBJ2-5; D perhaps matches TRBD2 (6 bases). The V end was cut by 0 bases, the J end by 5 bases, with 16 bases between. Germline CDR1 is MGHRA and CDR2 is YSYEKL. The CDR3 totals 16 residues. Written as DNA, the CDR3 is TGCGCCAGCAGCCAAGATCTCGGGACTTCATGGGAGACCCAGTACTTC. It specifies CASSQDLGTSWETQYF.

The chain is built from TRBV13 and TRBJ2-1; D call uncertain. The germline V and J ends were trimmed by 2 bases and 4 bases, with 15 bases remaining between them. The CDR3 totals 16 residues. The germline V gene encodes CDR1 PRHDT and CDR2 FYEKMQ (reference sequence). The CDR3 DNA follows: TGTGCCAGCAGCTTATACCCGCTAGGAGTATACAATGAGCAGTTCTTC. Translating it yields CASSLYPLGVYNEQFF.

This clone came up once. The rearrangement links TRBV27 to TRBJ2-1; 9 bases map to TRBD2. The CDR3 is 17 residues long. With V trimmed by 2 bases and J by 5 bases, 10 bases remained unmatched. Germline values: CDR1 MNHEY, CDR2 SMNVEV (reference sequence). The DNA for the CDR3 is TGTGCCAGCAGTTTAGGGCAGCGGGGGGCACCTAACAATGAGCAGTTCTTC. Protein product: CASSLGQRGAPNNEQFF.

The V gene is TRBV7-3, the J gene TRBJ2-1; TRBD2 matches 11 bases. Unmatched junction bases numbered 5, after V lost 2 bases and J lost 8 bases. CDR1 is SGHTA and CDR2 is FQGTGA in the germline V gene. This CDR3 has 15 amino acids. The CDR3 here is CASSLAPGLADEQFF. The DNA for the CDR3 is TGTGCCAGCAGCTTAGCCCCGGGACTAGCGGATGAGCAGTTCTTC.

The gene calls are TRBV15 and TRBJ1-4, with D perhaps TRBD1 (6 bases). V lost 1 base and J lost 5, with 17 bases in between. This CDR3 is built from 17 residues. Germline loops: CDR1 LNHNV, CDR2 YYDKDF (reference sequence). The CDR3 nucleotides are TGTGCCACCAGCAGAGCCCTCGTAGGGGGTGGGAATGAAAAACTGTTTTTT. Translating it yields CATSRALVGGGNEKLFF.

The V call is TRBV2, the J call TRBJ2-7; weak D call: TRBD1 (6 bases). V dropped 7 bases and J dropped 3 bases, with 16 bases sitting between them. CDR1 is SNHLY, CDR2 FYNNEI, per germline. This CDR3 has 14 residues. CDR3 region: CASTTQGPNYEQYF. The CDR3 DNA is TGTGCCAGCACGACACAGGGACCAAACTACGAGCAGTACTTC.

The chain recombines TRBV28 with TRBJ1-5; 8 bases fit TRBD1. The V gene's germline CDR1 is MDHEN and CDR2 SYDVKM. The CDR3 contains 16 residues. Trimming at V came to 3 bases and at J to 5 bases, leaving 9 bases not matched to a gene. CDR3 protein: CASSFRTGRGDQPQHF. CDR3 DNA: TGTGCCAGCAGTTTCCGGACAGGGCGCGGGGATCAGCCCCAGCATTTT. Combining the CDR3 with reference TRBV28 and TRBJ1-5 gives the whole variable domain DVKVTQSSRYLVKRTGEKVFLECVQDMDHENMFWYRQDPGLGLRLIYFSYDVKMKEKGDIPEGYSVSREKKERFSLILESASTNQTSMYLCASSFRTGRGDQPQHFGDGTRLSIL.

The V call is TRBV5-5, the J call TRBJ1-4; the match to TRBD1 covers 9 bases. Germline CDR1 SGHKS, CDR2 YYEKEE (reference sequence). The CDR3 is 14 residues long. V lost 4 bases to trimming and J lost 4 bases; unmatched junction nucleotides: 2. CDR3 DNA sequence: TGTGCCAGCAGCCCGGGACAGGGTAATGAAAAACTGTTTTTT. Amino acids: CASSPGQGNEKLFF.

The chain is built from TRBV5-1 and TRBJ2-6, with D possibly TRBD1 on 6 matching bases. Germline values: CDR1 SGHRS, CDR2 YFSETQ. The CDR3 loop spans 17 amino acids. Between the trimmed V and J ends, which lost 4 bases and 7 bases, there was a span of 21 bases. The CDR3, as DNA: TGCGCCAGCAGCGAGTTCCGGGACACTCGAGGAGCCAACGTCCTGACTTTC. Translating gives CASSEFRDTRGANVLTF.